This is a list of T cell receptor beta chains from one sample in a study of T cell responses to AZD1222 COVID-19 vaccine. TCRdb keeps only in-frame clones here, not all; method: immunoSEQ multiplex PCR. The sample consists of 200,000 or so clones, approximately 94% of them appearing once. This specimen was peripheral blood, taken on day 0 of AZD1222 vaccination. The origin of the receptors is an adult in good health. Each CDR3 is given with its conserved first and last residue. D genes are given only for firm matches. For some rows the clone size is stated as once, few or many, or as a class when expanded; others skip it.

clone_size: once
cdr3_length: 14
j_call: TRBJ2-7
d_call: TRBD2
v_call: TRBV3-1/TRBV3-2
cdr3_nt: TGTGCCAGCAGCCCCCCAGCGCGGGGGGGCGAGCAGTACTTC
cdr3_aa: CASSPPARGGEQYF

clone_size: NA
cdr3_length: 13
j_call: TRBJ2-7
d_call: NA
v_call: TRBV5-4
cdr3_nt: TGTGCCAGCAGCACGGACCCACGGTACGAGCAGTACTTC
cdr3_aa: CASSTDPRYEQYF

clone_size: NA
cdr3_length: 11
j_call: TRBJ1-1
d_call: NA
v_call: TRBV7-9
cdr3_nt: TGTGCCAGCAGCTTACCGGAGGGAGGAGATTTT
cdr3_aa: CASSLPEGGDF

clone_size: NA
cdr3_length: 14
j_call: TRBJ1-5
d_call: TRBD1
v_call: TRBV6-5
cdr3_nt: TGTGCCAGCAGCCCCGGGACAGGGCATCAGCCCCAGCATTTT
cdr3_aa: CASSPGTGHQPQHF

clone_size: NA
cdr3_length: 14
j_call: TRBJ2-7
d_call: TRBD1
v_call: TRBV5-8
cdr3_nt: TGTGCCAGCAGCTTGGAACAGGGGTCCTACGAGCAGTACTTC
cdr3_aa: CASSLEQGSYEQYF

clone_size: NA
cdr3_length: 16
j_call: TRBJ2-5
d_call: TRBD1
v_call: TRBV6-5
cdr3_nt: TGTGCCAGCAGTTACGCCCCGGGACAGGTAATGGAGACCCAGTACTTC
cdr3_aa: CASSYAPGQVMETQYF

clone_size: NA
cdr3_length: 12
j_call: TRBJ1-1
d_call: NA
v_call: TRBV29-1
cdr3_nt: TGCAGCGTCTTCCCGGGTATTGAAGGAGCTTTCTTT
cdr3_aa: CSVFPGIEGAFF

clone_size: NA
cdr3_length: 14
j_call: TRBJ1-2
d_call: TRBD1
v_call: TRBV7-8
cdr3_nt: TGTGCCAGCAGCATACTGACAGGGTACTATGGCTACACCTTC
cdr3_aa: CASSILTGYYGYTF

clone_size: NA
cdr3_length: 13
j_call: TRBJ1-1
d_call: NA
v_call: TRBV5-6
cdr3_nt: TGTGCCAGCAGCTTGGGGGCTAACACTGAAGCTTTCTTT
cdr3_aa: CASSLGANTEAFF

clone_size: NA
cdr3_length: 15
j_call: TRBJ2-3
d_call: NA
v_call: TRBV25-1
cdr3_nt: TGTGCCAGCAGTTACTGGGGGTTTGACACAGATACGCAGTATTTT
cdr3_aa: CASSYWGFDTDTQYF

clone_size: NA
cdr3_length: 15
j_call: TRBJ2-3
d_call: NA
v_call: TRBV5-1
cdr3_nt: TGCGCCAGCAGCTTGGTTTTGGCAGCAACAGATACGCAGTATTTT
cdr3_aa: CASSLVLAATDTQYF

clone_size: NA
cdr3_length: 17
j_call: TRBJ2-5
d_call: NA
v_call: TRBV15
cdr3_nt: TGTGCCACCAGCAGAGAACCGGATCGGGCCCTACAAGAGACCCAGTACTTC
cdr3_aa: CATSREPDRALQETQYF

clone_size: NA
cdr3_length: 11
j_call: TRBJ2-5
d_call: NA
v_call: TRBV12-2
cdr3_nt: TGTGCAAGTCGCTTATATCCCCTCCCGTACTTC
cdr3_aa: CASRLYPLPYF

clone_size: NA
cdr3_length: 16
j_call: TRBJ2-5
d_call: TRBD1
v_call: TRBV3-1/TRBV3-2
cdr3_nt: TGTGCCAGCAGCCATACCGGGACAGGGTTAAGGGAGACCCAGTACTTC
cdr3_aa: CASSHTGTGLRETQYF

clone_size: NA
cdr3_length: 15
j_call: TRBJ2-7
d_call: NA
v_call: TRBV20-1
cdr3_nt: TGCAGTGCTAGTGATTGGGGGGAGACGCCCCACGAGCAGTACTTC
cdr3_aa: CSASDWGETPHEQYF

clone_size: NA
cdr3_length: 18
j_call: TRBJ2-2
d_call: TRBD2
v_call: TRBV18
cdr3_nt: TGTGCCAGCTCACCAACGCTAGCGGGATCCGCGAACACCGGGGAGCTGTTTTTT
cdr3_aa: CASSPTLAGSANTGELFF

clone_size: NA
cdr3_length: 12
j_call: TRBJ2-1
d_call: NA
v_call: TRBV29-1
cdr3_nt: TGCAGCGGCCGGGACTGGCCAAATGAGCAGTTCTTC
cdr3_aa: CSGRDWPNEQFF

clone_size: few
cdr3_length: 15
j_call: TRBJ2-5
d_call: TRBD2
v_call: TRBV6-1
cdr3_nt: TGTGCCAGCAGTGAACTAGCGGGAGGGCAAGAGACCCAGTACTTC
cdr3_aa: CASSELAGGQETQYF

clone_size: NA
cdr3_length: 17
j_call: TRBJ2-7
d_call: NA
v_call: TRBV21-1
cdr3_nt: TGTGCCAGCAGCAACGGAGCGGTTTACCGGGAAACCTACGAGCAGTACTTC
cdr3_aa: CASSNGAVYRETYEQYF

clone_size: NA
cdr3_length: 15
j_call: TRBJ2-1
d_call: NA
v_call: TRBV18
cdr3_nt: TGTGCCAGCTCACCACCGACCAGGGTGTGGGATGAGCAGTTCTTC
cdr3_aa: CASSPPTRVWDEQFF

clone_size: NA
cdr3_length: 14
j_call: TRBJ1-2
d_call: NA
v_call: TRBV18
cdr3_nt: TGTGCCAGCTCACCAGTCAGCCAGGCCTATGGCTACACCTTC
cdr3_aa: CASSPVSQAYGYTF

clone_size: once
cdr3_length: 16
j_call: TRBJ1-1
d_call: NA
v_call: TRBV5-4
cdr3_nt: TGTGCCAGCAGCTTGGGTGGGTGGGGGCGAGCGGATGAAGCTTTCTTT
cdr3_aa: CASSLGGWGRADEAFF

clone_size: once
cdr3_length: 14
j_call: TRBJ1-1
d_call: NA
v_call: TRBV7-9
cdr3_nt: TGTGCCAGCAGCTTGCCCGGGGGGGAGACTGAAGCTTTCTTT
cdr3_aa: CASSLPGGETEAFF

clone_size: NA
cdr3_length: 15
j_call: TRBJ1-4
d_call: NA
v_call: TRBV7-8
cdr3_nt: TGTGCCAGCAGCCCGGCCCCTGATGAGTTGGGTTCCCTGTTTTTT
cdr3_aa: CASSPAPDELGSLFF

clone_size: NA
cdr3_length: 15
j_call: TRBJ2-2
d_call: TRBD2
v_call: TRBV19
cdr3_nt: TGTGCCAGTAGTAGTAATCTAGCGGCCAGCGGGGAGCTGTTTTTT
cdr3_aa: CASSSNLAASGELFF

clone_size: NA
cdr3_length: 14
j_call: TRBJ2-7
d_call: TRBD2
v_call: TRBV5-4
cdr3_nt: TGTGCCAGCAGTCAGCGGGGGCCCTGGGGCGAGCAGTACTTC
cdr3_aa: CASSQRGPWGEQYF

clone_size: NA
cdr3_length: 12
j_call: TRBJ2-3
d_call: NA
v_call: TRBV12-3/TRBV12-4
cdr3_nt: TGTGCCAGCAGATCGTTCCCAGATACGCAGTATTTT
cdr3_aa: CASRSFPDTQYF

clone_size: NA
cdr3_length: 14
j_call: TRBJ2-3
d_call: NA
v_call: TRBV6-4
cdr3_nt: TGTGCCAGCAGCCCCGGGAGAGGGGCAGATACGCAGTATTTT
cdr3_aa: CASSPGRGADTQYF

clone_size: NA
cdr3_length: 15
j_call: TRBJ2-1
d_call: NA
v_call: TRBV5-1
cdr3_nt: TGCGCCAGCAGCTTGGCCTCTGCTCTCCCGTCTGAGCAGTTCTTC
cdr3_aa: CASSLASALPSEQFF

clone_size: NA
cdr3_length: 11
j_call: TRBJ2-1
d_call: NA
v_call: TRBV24-1
cdr3_nt: TGTGCCACCAGTGATCCCAATGAGCAGTTCTTC
cdr3_aa: CATSDPNEQFF

clone_size: NA
cdr3_length: 15
j_call: TRBJ1-3
d_call: NA
v_call: TRBV11-2
cdr3_nt: TGTGCCAGCAGCTTAGATCAGGGGTTTGGAAACACCATATATTTT
cdr3_aa: CASSLDQGFGNTIYF

clone_size: once
cdr3_length: 15
j_call: TRBJ2-1
d_call: NA
v_call: TRBV7-9
cdr3_nt: TGTGCCAGCAGCTCAGACACCGGCTCCTACAATGAGCAGTTCTTC
cdr3_aa: CASSSDTGSYNEQFF

clone_size: NA
cdr3_length: 19
j_call: TRBJ1-3
d_call: TRBD1
v_call: TRBV19
cdr3_nt: TGTGCCAGTAGCCTCTCACCGGGACAGGGGAGCAGCTCTGGAAACACCATATATTTT
cdr3_aa: CASSLSPGQGSSSGNTIYF

clone_size: NA
cdr3_length: 16
j_call: TRBJ2-1
d_call: NA
v_call: TRBV6-8
cdr3_nt: TGTGCCAGCAGAGACGAGGGGGAGGGGGAGTACAATGAGCAGTTCTTC
cdr3_aa: CASRDEGEGEYNEQFF

clone_size: NA
cdr3_length: 18
j_call: TRBJ2-2
d_call: TRBD2
v_call: TRBV6-4
cdr3_nt: TGTGCCAGCAGTGACCGAGTAACTAGCGGGAGGATAACCGGGGAGCTGTTTTTT
cdr3_aa: CASSDRVTSGRITGELFF

clone_size: NA
cdr3_length: 13
j_call: TRBJ2-7
d_call: TRBD1
v_call: TRBV27
cdr3_nt: TGTGCCAGCAGTTTAAGGGGGCCCTACGAGCAGTACTTC
cdr3_aa: CASSLRGPYEQYF

clone_size: NA
cdr3_length: 12
j_call: TRBJ2-2
d_call: TRBD1
v_call: TRBV19
cdr3_nt: TGTGCCAGTAGTAAACAGGGGTGGGAGCTGTTTTTT
cdr3_aa: CASSKQGWELFF

clone_size: NA
cdr3_length: 16
j_call: TRBJ2-1
d_call: TRBD1
v_call: TRBV7-2
cdr3_nt: TGTGCCAGCAGCTTAGTTGGGACAGGGGGCGGGGATGAGCAGTTCTTC
cdr3_aa: CASSLVGTGGGDEQFF

clone_size: NA
cdr3_length: 16
j_call: TRBJ2-1
d_call: TRBD2
v_call: TRBV5-1
cdr3_nt: TGCGCCAGCAGCTTGGCTAGCGGTATCTCCTACAATGAGCAGTTCTTC
cdr3_aa: CASSLASGISYNEQFF

clone_size: NA
cdr3_length: 14
j_call: TRBJ2-1
d_call: NA
v_call: TRBV18
cdr3_nt: TGTGCCAGCTCAAACCGCGAGGGGGTCTTTGAGCAGTTCTTC
cdr3_aa: CASSNREGVFEQFF

clone_size: NA
cdr3_length: 14
j_call: TRBJ2-7
d_call: NA
v_call: TRBV25-1
cdr3_nt: TGTGCCAGCAGTGCAACCGGGATTTACTACGAGCAGTACTTC
cdr3_aa: CASSATGIYYEQYF

clone_size: once
cdr3_length: 13
j_call: TRBJ1-5
d_call: TRBD1
v_call: TRBV27
cdr3_nt: TGTGCCAGCAGTTTATTAGGGGGCCAGCCCCAGCATTTT
cdr3_aa: CASSLLGGQPQHF

clone_size: NA
cdr3_length: 15
j_call: TRBJ2-2
d_call: TRBD1
v_call: TRBV5-4
cdr3_nt: TGTGCCAGCAGCGCGGGACAGGGAAGGACCGGGGAGCTGTTTTTT
cdr3_aa: CASSAGQGRTGELFF

clone_size: once
cdr3_length: 14
j_call: TRBJ2-2
d_call: NA
v_call: TRBV5-5
cdr3_nt: TGTGCCAGCAGCCAGTCACCGAACACCGGGGAGCTGTTTTTT
cdr3_aa: CASSQSPNTGELFF

clone_size: NA
cdr3_length: 16
j_call: TRBJ2-3
d_call: TRBD2
v_call: TRBV24-1
cdr3_nt: TGTGCCACCAGTGACCCGGGACTACCTAGCACAGATACGCAGTATTTT
cdr3_aa: CATSDPGLPSTDTQYF

clone_size: NA
cdr3_length: 14
j_call: TRBJ2-7
d_call: NA
v_call: TRBV19
cdr3_nt: TGTGCCAGTAGTATCCAGGGCCCGATGAGGGAGCAGTACTTC
cdr3_aa: CASSIQGPMREQYF

clone_size: NA
cdr3_length: 17
j_call: TRBJ2-1
d_call: TRBD2
v_call: TRBV30
cdr3_nt: TGTGCCTGGAGTGGATACGGACTAGCGAGGACCTACAATGAGCAGTTCTTC
cdr3_aa: CAWSGYGLARTYNEQFF

clone_size: NA
cdr3_length: 15
j_call: TRBJ1-1
d_call: NA
v_call: TRBV7-3
cdr3_nt: TGTGCCAGCTCTATCAGTACCAGAATTAACACTGAAGCTTTCTTT
cdr3_aa: CASSISTRINTEAFF

clone_size: NA
cdr3_length: 14
j_call: TRBJ1-2
d_call: NA
v_call: TRBV5-6
cdr3_nt: TGTGCCAGCAGATTCGGACTACTTCCCGGGGGCTACACCTTC
cdr3_aa: CASRFGLLPGGYTF

clone_size: once
cdr3_length: 15
j_call: TRBJ2-2
d_call: NA
v_call: TRBV5-4
cdr3_nt: TGTGCCAGCTCCCGTCGTGAGGGGATCACCGGGGAGCTGTTTTTT
cdr3_aa: CASSRREGITGELFF

clone_size: NA
cdr3_length: 19
j_call: TRBJ2-3
d_call: TRBD2
v_call: TRBV6-1
cdr3_nt: TGTGCCAGCAGTGAAGTCGGGACTAGCGGGTATCCTAGCACAGATACGCAGTATTTT
cdr3_aa: CASSEVGTSGYPSTDTQYF

clone_size: NA
cdr3_length: 17
j_call: TRBJ1-4
d_call: NA
v_call: TRBV15
cdr3_nt: TGTGCCACCAGCAGAGGTATCGAAAACGGGGGGAGAGGAAAACTGTTTTTT
cdr3_aa: CATSRGIENGGRGKLFF

clone_size: NA
cdr3_length: 14
j_call: TRBJ2-1
d_call: NA
v_call: TRBV24-1
cdr3_nt: TGTGCCACCAGTGCTACAGACTCCTACAATGAGCAGTTCTTC
cdr3_aa: CATSATDSYNEQFF

clone_size: NA
cdr3_length: 14
j_call: TRBJ2-2
d_call: NA
v_call: TRBV10-3
cdr3_nt: TGTGCCATCAGTGTATCAGGGAACACCGGGGAGCTGTTTTTT
cdr3_aa: CAISVSGNTGELFF

clone_size: NA
cdr3_length: 19
j_call: TRBJ2-6
d_call: TRBD1
v_call: TRBV4-2
cdr3_nt: TGTGCCAGCAGCCAAGATATAGGGACAGCCCCCTCTGGGGCCAACGTCCTGACTTTC
cdr3_aa: CASSQDIGTAPSGANVLTF

clone_size: NA
cdr3_length: 17
j_call: TRBJ1-6
d_call: TRBD1
v_call: TRBV2
cdr3_nt: TGTGCCAGCAGTGAAATATTGGGACAGGGGTCCAATTCACCCCTCCACTTT
cdr3_aa: CASSEILGQGSNSPLHF

clone_size: NA
cdr3_length: 15
j_call: TRBJ1-2
d_call: NA
v_call: TRBV6-5
cdr3_nt: TGTGCCAGCAGTTACTCCGGCGGGAGAAACTATGGCTACACCTTC
cdr3_aa: CASSYSGGRNYGYTF

clone_size: NA
cdr3_length: 14
j_call: TRBJ1-1
d_call: TRBD1
v_call: TRBV15
cdr3_nt: TGTGCCACCAGCAGGGACAGGGGTTTTCCTGAAGCTTTCTTT
cdr3_aa: CATSRDRGFPEAFF